By frequency in the sample, the clone carrying this T cell receptor (beta chain) is large. Antigen specificity is unknown. This sample was taken from a study of T cell clones after liver transplantation. Study overall: A pre-transplant mixed lymphocyte reaction with TCRbeta sequencing defined graft-donor-reactive clones followed in post-transplant blood.

The CDR3 spans 15 residues. The germline V gene encodes CDR1 LNHDA and CDR2 SQIVND (reference sequence). Trimming took 4 bases from V and 8 from J; bases not matched to a gene: 10. Study findings and constraints: Graft donor-reactive T cells possibly entered the graft instead of undergoing deletion.

Data came from immunoSEQ multiplex PCR; TCRdb stores just in-frame clones and leaves some out. The sample lists over a thousand clones, roughly 40% occurring once. TCRbeta sequences of proliferating CFSE-low MLR cells were labeled alloreactive. Pre-transplant recipient cells met graft donor PBMCs, splenocytes, lymph-node cells, or third-party PBMCs. The specimen was CD4+ T cells from cultured PBMCs. The chain combines TRBV19 with TRBJ2-4; 8 bases fit TRBD1. This sequence was found in a human patient who received a liver transplant. Some T cells may be provided by the graft donor. This CDR3 reads CASSTSDREGHIQYF. The CDR3 region has the DNA TGTGCCAGTAGTACCTCGGACAGGGAAGGCCACATTCAGTACTTC.